The present entry profiles one TCR beta chain with its context. The PCR used 60 Vbeta and 13 Jbeta primers. TCRdb's table, derived via immunoSEQ multiplex PCR, lists solely in-frame clones and lacks some. In total, the table holds around 75,000 clones. The data are from a study of cytomegalovirus exposure and HLA in healthy donors. J was trimmed by 0 bases and V by 5 bases; bases with no gene match: 9. Germline-derived CDR1 and CDR2 are SGHVS and FQNEAQ. There are 16 residues in the CDR3. J is TRBJ2-7 and V is TRBV7-8; 8 nucleotides match TRBD2. This TCR was recovered from a man aged 45-60 years in good health and CMV-seropositive. The sample consisted of PBMCs. The CDR3 protein is CASSLREALLSYEQYF. DNA of the CDR3: TGTGCCAGCAGCCTGCGGGAGGCCCTCCTCTCCTACGAGCAGTACTTC.